This paragraph covers one T cell receptor (beta chain) sequence. Trimming cost V 3 bases and J 1 base; bases outside gene matches: 2. Germline V gene data show CDR1 as MNHEY and CDR2 as SMNVEV (reference sequence). This CDR3 is built from 15 residues. Profiling relied on immunoSEQ multiplex PCR, and the TCRdb table lists in-frame clones only, not all of them. The sample records some 120,000 clones, 60% to 85% being singletons. This sample was taken from a study of PD-1 blockade in mismatch repair-deficient tumors. The V call is TRBV27, the J call TRBJ2-7; TRBD2 matches at 11 bases. Sequenced material: peripheral blood, taken 60 weeks after starting pembrolizumab. The origin of this receptor is an adult with mismatch repair-deficient cancer. This chain's CDR3 is CASSFRLAGSYEQYF. In DNA form, the CDR3 reads TGTGCCAGCAGTTTTCGACTAGCGGGATCCTACGAGCAGTACTTC.